Below, 4 T cell receptor beta chains from the same sample are listed, as sequenced in a study of cytomegalovirus exposure and HLA in healthy donors. The PCR made use of 60 Vbeta and 13 Jbeta primers. Repertoires were generated with immunoSEQ multiplex PCR, while TCRdb's copy carries only in-frame clones and drops some. Of just over 150,000 clones listed, 65% to 85% are singletons. The sequenced material came from PBMCs. Receptors were obtained from a man aged 35-49 years in good health and CMV-seropositive.

This clone was detected only a few times. J is TRBJ1-4 and V is TRBV5-1; D perhaps matches TRBD1 (6 bases). Germline V gives CDR1 SGHRS, CDR2 YFSETQ. V lost 5 bases, J lost 5 bases, and 16 bases lay in between. The CDR3 sequence is 15 residues long. The CDR3 DNA follows: TGCGCCAGCAGACGCGACAGGTTCGGCAATGAAAAACTGTTTTTT. Translation gives CASRRDRFGNEKLFF.

The J gene is TRBJ1-2, the V gene TRBV5-1; 7 bases align to TRBD1. The ends lost 0 bases at V and 7 bases at J; junction bases unmatched: 3. The germline CDR1 and CDR2 sequences are SGHRS and YFSETQ. The CDR3 totals 13 residues. CDR3 coding DNA: TGCGCCAGCAGCTTGGAGGGGGCAGGTGGCTACACCTTC. Translation: CASSLEGAGGYTF.

The chain uses TRBV7-6 and TRBJ1-5, with D hard to call. V was shortened by 4 bases and J by 10 bases, with 20 bases between the two germline ends. The CDR3 is 15 amino acids. In germline, CDR1 is SGHVS, CDR2 FNYEAQ. The CDR3 coding sequence is TGTGCCAGCAGCTCCTCAGGCGCCCTTGGCAGCCCCCAGCATTTT. Translated, it gives CASSSSGALGSPQHF.

The chain links TRBV7-2 to TRBJ2-3, with D maybe TRBD2 (7 bases). The CDR3 consists of 15 residues. Trimming shortened V by 8 bases and J by 5 bases, and 20 bases separated the two germline ends. Germline-derived CDR1 and CDR2 are SGHTA and FQGNSA. The CDR3 protein is CASRAGRGAEDTQYF. In DNA, the CDR3 is TGTGCCAGCCGAGCGGGACGGGGGGCGGAAGATACGCAGTATTTT.